The 10 T cell receptor beta chains presented below share a single source sample, sequenced in a study of blood T cell repertoires in COVID-19. TCRdb's copy holds only in-frame clones and misses some; the assay was immunoSEQ multiplex PCR. The sample has 90,000 to 150,000 clones; 75% to 90% are singletons. Sequencing used peripheral blood. These TCRs come from a man in his 70s with active or convalescent COVID-19.

V is TRBV5-4 and J is TRBJ2-7, with 9 positions matching TRBD2. There are 16 residues in the CDR3. Losses at the gene ends were 1 base for V and 1 base for J; bases not matched to a gene: 6. Germline V gene sequence: CDR1 SGHNT, CDR2 YYREEE (reference sequence). CDR3 nucleotide sequence: TGTGCCAGCAGCTTGCCTCTAGCGGGGCGGTCCTACGAGCAGTACTTC. It specifies CASSLPLAGRSYEQYF.

This clone was counted a few times. The chain combines TRBV19 with TRBJ1-3; unclear D gene. Germline lookup yields CDR1 LNHDA and CDR2 SQIVND (reference sequence). The CDR3 has 14 residues. V gave up 6 bases and J gave up 0 bases, with 9 bases separating them. The chain's CDR3 is CASRPTASGNTIYF. The CDR3 DNA sequence: TGTGCCAGTAGGCCAACAGCCTCTGGAAACACCATATATTTT. The entire variable domain, with the rest obtained from reference TRBV19 and TRBJ1-3, is as follows: DGGITQSPKYLFRKEGQNVTLSCEQNLNHDAMYWYRQDPGQGLRLIYYSQIVNDFQKGDIAEGYSVSREKKESFPLTVTSAQKNPTAFYLCASRPTASGNTIYFGEGSWLTVV.

The V and J genes are TRBV24-1 and TRBJ2-4, with TRBD2 as a possible D gene (5 bases). V was pared by 0 bases and J by 0 bases, with 14 bases between. The germline V gene encodes CDR1 KGHDR and CDR2 SFDVKD. CDR3 length: 18 residues. This CDR3 reads CATSDLPSPGSAKNIQYF. The CDR3 DNA sequence: TGTGCCACCAGTGATTTGCCTAGCCCCGGCTCAGCCAAAAACATTCAGTACTTC.

The V call is TRBV28, the J call TRBJ2-2; a weak D match, TRBD1 (6 bases). V was cut by 2 bases and J by 1 base, with 14 bases left in between. The length of the CDR3 is 17 residues. Germline CDR1 and CDR2: MDHEN and SYDVKM. The CDR3 spells CASSLNSGVENTGELFF. The CDR3 DNA follows: TGTGCCAGCAGTTTAAACTCAGGGGTAGAGAACACCGGGGAGCTGTTTTTT.

The rearrangement links TRBV18 to TRBJ2-7; 10 bases map to TRBD2. The V and J ends lost 0 bases and 4 bases, in that order; junction bases with no gene match: 3. There are 15 residues in the CDR3. Germline assignment: CDR1 KGHSH and CDR2 LQKENI. CDR3 amino acids: CASSPPSGRGYEQYF. The CDR3 DNA reads as TGTGCCAGCTCACCACCCAGCGGGAGGGGATACGAGCAGTACTTC.

The chain recombines TRBV27 with TRBJ1-2; 12 nucleotides align to TRBD1. CDR1 is MNHEY and CDR2 is SMNVEV in the germline V gene (reference sequence). Unmatched junction bases numbered 8, after V lost 4 bases and J lost 8 bases. This CDR3 contains 15 residues. In DNA, the CDR3 is TGTGCCAGCAGTTCTCCGGGACAGGGGGCGGGCGGCTACACCTTC. The encoded protein is CASSSPGQGAGGYTF.

The chain uses TRBV5-5 and TRBJ2-7, with 8 bases fitting TRBD1. CDR3 length equals 16 residues. Looked up from germline, CDR1 is SGHKS and CDR2 is YYEKEE (reference sequence). V shed 1 base, J shed 3 bases, and the junction held 9 bases outside the gene matches. The CDR3 DNA is TGTGCCAGCAGCTTGTTGGGGCAGGGGGCGGGCTACGAGCAGTACTTC. Protein product: CASSLLGQGAGYEQYF.

The rearrangement uses TRBV5-1 and TRBJ1-1, with a possible D match to TRBD1 (5 bases). Germline V gene lookup returns CDR1 SGHRS and CDR2 YFSETQ. Trimming cost V 4 bases and J 8 bases, with 15 bases left between them. CDR3 length equals 13 residues. CDR3 amino acids: CASSHGQGEEAFF. Here the CDR3 DNA reads TGCGCCAGCAGCCATGGTCAAGGGGAAGAAGCTTTCTTT.

This chain links TRBV19 with TRBJ1-5, with D uncertain. The germline V and J ends were trimmed by 6 bases and 0 bases, with 12 bases remaining between them. In germline, CDR1 is LNHDA, CDR2 SQIVND (reference sequence). This CDR3 has 15 residues. The DNA of the CDR3 is TGTGCCAGTAGGAACACAGCTTATAGCAATCAGCCCCAGCATTTT. This codes for CASRNTAYSNQPQHF. The full variable domain, its missing parts supplied by reference TRBV19 and TRBJ1-5, is DGGITQSPKYLFRKEGQNVTLSCEQNLNHDAMYWYRQDPGQGLRLIYYSQIVNDFQKGDIAEGYSVSREKKESFPLTVTSAQKNPTAFYLCASRNTAYSNQPQHFGDGTRLSIL.

The CDR3 loop reads CASSIGQEFYNEQFF. CDR3 sequence (DNA): TGTGCCAGCAGCATCGGACAGGAGTTTTACAATGAGCAGTTCTTC. This chain connects TRBV7-9 to TRBJ2-1; 7 bases fit TRBD1. V lost 5 bases, J lost 4 bases, and 8 bases stayed unmatched. Germline V gene lookup returns CDR1 SEHNR and CDR2 FQNEAQ (reference sequence). The CDR3 is made up of 15 amino acids.